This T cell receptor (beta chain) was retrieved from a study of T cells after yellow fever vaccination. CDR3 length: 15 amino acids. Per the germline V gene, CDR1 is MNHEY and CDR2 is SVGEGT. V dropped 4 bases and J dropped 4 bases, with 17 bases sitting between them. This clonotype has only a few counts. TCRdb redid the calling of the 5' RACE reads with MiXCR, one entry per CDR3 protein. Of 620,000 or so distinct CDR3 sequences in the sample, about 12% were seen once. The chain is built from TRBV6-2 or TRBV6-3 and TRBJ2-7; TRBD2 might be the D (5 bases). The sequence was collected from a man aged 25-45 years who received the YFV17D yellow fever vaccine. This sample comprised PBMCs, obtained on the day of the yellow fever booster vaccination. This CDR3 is CASSLLGGALYEQYF. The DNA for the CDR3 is TGTGCCAGCAGTTTACTTGGAGGAGCCCTATACGAGCAGTACTTC.